These 8 T cell receptor beta chains originate from one sample sequenced in a study of human T cells and chemical hapten exposure. Extraction of total RNA was performed on unfractionated whole blood. Individual cDNA molecules each carried unique molecular identifiers attached by the library. TCRdb re-derived calls from the reads in MiXCR, one entry per CDR3 protein. The repertoire holds about 120,000 distinct CDR3 sequences, with 6.5% to 10% as singletons. The sequenced material came from whole blood. These receptors were obtained from a human donor in good health. Some clones in this sample may be carry-over from other donors' samples.

This clonotype was observed a few times. The rearrangement joins TRBV4-1 to TRBJ2-7; TRBD1 aligns across 9 bases. CDR3 length: 15 residues. In germline, CDR1 is MGHRA, CDR2 YSYEKL. V trimming: 1 base; J trimming: 3 bases; junction bases outside the gene matches: 4. CDR3 in DNA: TGCGCCAGCAGCCAAGTGTGGACAGGGGACTACGAGCAGTACTTC. It yields the protein CASSQVWTGDYEQYF.

The rearrangement uses TRBV29-1 and TRBJ1-2; D ambiguous. V was trimmed by 7 bases and J by 4 bases, leaving 13 bases between them. Germline V gives CDR1 SQVTM, CDR2 ANQGSEA. The CDR3 is 12 amino acids. CDR3 protein: CSAVVAFYGYTF. The CDR3 DNA follows: TGCAGCGCGGTGGTAGCCTTCTATGGCTACACCTTC.

A few counts support this clonotype. The CDR3 spells CASSLVSGYSYNEQFF. The CDR3 DNA reads as TGTGCCAGCAGCTTGGTTTCTGGGTACTCCTACAATGAGCAGTTCTTC. The rearrangement links TRBV5-4 to TRBJ2-1; no clear D gene. The CDR3 is made up of 16 amino acids. The germline gives CDR1 SGHNT, CDR2 YYREEE (reference sequence). The ends were cut back, 0 bases at V and 0 bases at J, with 10 bases in the middle.

This chain connects TRBV7-2 to TRBJ2-3, with 8 bases identical to TRBD2. The CDR3 runs 15 residues. V dropped 2 bases and J dropped 5; count of bases not matched to a gene: 6. Germline CDR1 is SGHTA and CDR2 is FQGNSA. The DNA of the CDR3 is TGTGCCAGCAGCTTAAATAACCTAGCGGGAGATACGCAGTATTTT. Residues: CASSLNNLAGDTQYF.

V and J are TRBV6-1 and TRBJ2-7, with TRBD2 as a possible D gene (5 bases). CDR3 length: 12 amino acids. CDR1 and CDR2 from the germline V gene are MNHNS and SASEGT. V lost 2 bases to trimming and J lost 6 bases, with 8 bases between them. The CDR3: CASSERGAEQYF. The CDR3 bases are TGTGCCAGCAGTGAACGGGGAGCCGAGCAGTACTTC.

This chain links TRBV29-1 with TRBJ2-5, with 7 bases lining up with TRBD1. The CDR3 covers 13 residues. Germline V gives CDR1 SQVTM, CDR2 ANQGSEA. V was pared by 7 bases and J by 5 bases, with 10 bases of the junction left unmatched. The CDR3 DNA is TGCAGCGCCGGGACAGTCCTAAGGGAGACCCAGTACTTC. It specifies CSAGTVLRETQYF.

This clonotype was picked up many times. The chain combines TRBV7-9 with TRBJ2-3; possible D gene TRBD2, 6 bases. The CDR3 length is 15 residues. CDR1 and CDR2 from the germline V gene are SEHNR and FQNEAQ (reference sequence). The V and J ends lost 5 bases and 3 bases respectively, with 15 bases between them. CDR3 sequence: CASSKEGIGTDTQYF. The DNA of the CDR3 is TGTGCCAGCAGCAAGGAGGGAATAGGGACAGATACGCAGTATTTT.

This clonotype was counted only a few times. This chain's CDR3 is CASTSVRGRHNEQFF. CDR3 nucleotides: TGTGCCAGCACCTCCGTCAGGGGGCGTCACAATGAGCAGTTCTTC. The rearrangement joins TRBV11-2 to TRBJ2-1, with TRBD1 matching 8 bases. Trimming at V came to 7 bases and at J to 5 bases, leaving 10 bases not matched to a gene. Germline V gene lookup returns CDR1 SGHAT and CDR2 FQNNGV. The CDR3 extends over 15 amino acids.